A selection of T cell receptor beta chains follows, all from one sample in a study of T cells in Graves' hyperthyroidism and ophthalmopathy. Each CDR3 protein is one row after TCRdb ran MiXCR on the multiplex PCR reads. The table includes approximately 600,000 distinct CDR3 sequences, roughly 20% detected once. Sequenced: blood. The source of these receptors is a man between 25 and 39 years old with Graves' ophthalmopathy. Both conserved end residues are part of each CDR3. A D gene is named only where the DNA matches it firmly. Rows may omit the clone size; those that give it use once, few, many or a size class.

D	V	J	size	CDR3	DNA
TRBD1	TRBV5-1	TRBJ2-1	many	CASTPSGTGSNEQFF	TGCGCCAGCACACCGAGCGGGACAGGGTCTAATGAGCAGTTCTTC
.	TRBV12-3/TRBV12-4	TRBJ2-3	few	CASSLGLGNTQYF	TGTGCCAGCAGTTTGGGATTGGGGAATACGCAGTATTTT
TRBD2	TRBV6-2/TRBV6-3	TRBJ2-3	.	CASSGGDQDTQYF	TGTGCCAGCAGTGGGGGGGACCAAGATACGCAGTATTTT
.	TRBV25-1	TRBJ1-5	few	CASGEGQINQPQHF	TGTGCCAGCGGAGAAGGACAGATCAATCAGCCCCAGCATTTT
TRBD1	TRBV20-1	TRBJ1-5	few	CSAHPPGGDNQPQHF	TGCAGTGCTCATCCCCCAGGGGGCGACAATCAGCCCCAGCATTTT
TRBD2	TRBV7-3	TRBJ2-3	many	CASSLRSGGGMGDTQYF	TGTGCCAGCAGCTTAAGGAGCGGGGGGGGGATGGGAGATACGCAGTATTTT
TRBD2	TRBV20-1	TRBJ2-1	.	CSATSGSLSYNEQFF	TGCAGTGCTACCAGCGGGAGCCTCTCCTACAATGAGCAGTTCTTC
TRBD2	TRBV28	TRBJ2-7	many	CASSLSGWDGGSSYEQYF	TGTGCCAGCAGTTTATCGGGCTGGGACGGCGGGAGCTCCTACGAGCAGTACTTC
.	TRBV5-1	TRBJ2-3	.	CASSLGVHLTDTQYF	TGCGCCAGCAGCTTGGGGGTTCATCTCACAGATACGCAGTATTTT
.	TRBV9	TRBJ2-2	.	CASSVAAGELFF	TGTGCCAGCAGCGTAGCGGCCGGGGAGCTGTTTTTT
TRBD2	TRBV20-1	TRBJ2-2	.	CSARSSGRSTGELFF	TGCAGTGCTAGATCAAGCGGGAGGAGTACCGGGGAGCTGTTTTTT
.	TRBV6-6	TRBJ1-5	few	CASSYSYSDQPQHF	TGTGCCAGCAGTTACTCGTACAGTGATCAGCCCCAGCATTTT
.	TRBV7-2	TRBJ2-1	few	CASSTQVYNEQFF	TGTGCCAGCAGCACCCAAGTTTACAATGAGCAGTTCTTC
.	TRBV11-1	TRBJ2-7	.	CASSRRRVSWYEQYF	TGTGCCAGCAGCCGAAGAAGGGTTTCTTGGTACGAGCAGTACTTC
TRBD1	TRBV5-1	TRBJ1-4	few	CASSLAGGQSGGRNEKLFF	TGCGCCAGCAGCTTGGCAGGGGGACAGAGCGGTGGAAGGAATGAAAAACTGTTTTTT
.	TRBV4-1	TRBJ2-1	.	CASSQDKAAEQFF	TGTGCCAGCAGCCAAGATAAGGCGGCTGAGCAGTTCTTC
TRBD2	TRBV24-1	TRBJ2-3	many	CATSDLADPGDTQYF	TGTGCCACCAGTGATCTAGCGGACCCGGGAGATACGCAGTATTTT
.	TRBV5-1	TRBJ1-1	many	CASSLGQQGRAEAFF	TGCGCCAGCAGCTTGGGCCAACAGGGAAGGGCTGAAGCTTTCTTT
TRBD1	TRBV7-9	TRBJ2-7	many	CASSLAEDRVSSYEQYF	TGTGCCAGCAGCTTGGCGGAGGACAGGGTCAGCTCCTACGAGCAGTACTTC
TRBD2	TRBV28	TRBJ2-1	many	CASSTPGTSGHNEQFF	TGTGCCAGCAGCACCCCCGGGACTAGCGGGCACAATGAGCAGTTCTTC
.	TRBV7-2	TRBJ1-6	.	CASNAASSYNSPLHF	TGTGCCAGCAACGCGGCGAGCTCCTATAATTCACCCCTCCACTTT
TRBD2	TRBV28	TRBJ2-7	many	CASKVSLAGGEQYF	TGTGCCAGCAAGGTCTCGCTAGCGGGAGGGGAGCAGTACTTC
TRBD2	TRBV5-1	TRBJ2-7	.	CASSFLREDFYEQYF	TGTGCCAGCAGCTTTCTGCGGGAGGACTTCTACGAGCAGTACTTC
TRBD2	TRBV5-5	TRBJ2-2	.	CASSLAESGTHTGELFF	TGTGCCAGCAGCTTGGCGGAGAGCGGGACCCACACCGGGGAGCTGTTTTTT
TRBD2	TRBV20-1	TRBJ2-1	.	CSAPMGGRRGDNEQFF	TGCAGTGCTCCAATGGGGGGTCGTCGGGGGGACAATGAGCAGTTCTTC
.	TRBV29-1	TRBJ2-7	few	CSVEEGPRPGEQYF	TGCAGCGTTGAAGAAGGGCCACGGCCAGGCGAGCAGTACTTC
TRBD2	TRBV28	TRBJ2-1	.	CASSSTSGSPYNEQFF	TGTGCCAGCAGTTCGACTAGCGGGAGTCCCTACAATGAGCAGTTCTTC
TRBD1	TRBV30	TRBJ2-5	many	CAWSVRLWTGRETQYF	TGTGCCTGGAGTGTACGGTTATGGACAGGGAGAGAGACCCAGTACTTC
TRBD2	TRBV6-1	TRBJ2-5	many	CASRRLAGDHGYF	TGTGCCAGCAGACGACTAGCGGGAGACCATGGGTACTTC
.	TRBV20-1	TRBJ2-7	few	CSAIRVYEQYF	TGCAGTGCTATTCGGGTTTACGAGCAGTACTTC
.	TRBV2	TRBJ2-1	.	CASSEDRGPHNEQFF	TGTGCCAGCAGTGAAGATCGGGGTCCCCACAATGAGCAGTTCTTC
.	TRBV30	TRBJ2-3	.	CAWSGDADTQYF	TGTGCCTGGTCCGGAGACGCAGATACGCAGTATTTT
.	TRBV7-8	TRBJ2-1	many	CASSFDLPSYNEQFF	TGTGCCAGCAGCTTTGACTTGCCTTCCTACAATGAGCAGTTCTTC
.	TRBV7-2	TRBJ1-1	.	CASSLALHLGAAFF	TGTGCCAGCAGCTTAGCCCTCCATCTGGGTGCAGCTTTCTTT
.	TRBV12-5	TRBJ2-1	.	CARDPTVSSYNEQFF	TGTGCTAGAGACCCGACGGTTAGCTCCTACAATGAGCAGTTCTTC
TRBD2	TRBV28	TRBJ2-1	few	CASSPVSGSSYNEQFF	TGTGCCAGCAGCCCCGTAAGCGGGAGCTCCTACAATGAGCAGTTCTTC
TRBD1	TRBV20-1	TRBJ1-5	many	CSATGTGEYHPQHF	TGCAGTGCTACCGGGACAGGAGAGTATCACCCCCAGCATTTT
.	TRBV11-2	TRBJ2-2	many	CASSLDPSGTANTGELFF	TGTGCCAGCAGCTTAGACCCCTCAGGGACGGCAAACACCGGGGAGCTGTTTTTT
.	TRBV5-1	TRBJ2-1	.	CASTAHNEQFF	TGCGCCAGCACTGCCCACAATGAGCAGTTCTTC
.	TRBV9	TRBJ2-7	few	CASSGGTEPYEQYF	TGTGCCAGCAGCGGCGGGACAGAACCCTACGAGCAGTACTTC
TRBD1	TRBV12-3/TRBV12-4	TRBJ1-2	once	CASSFGTATVYGYTF	TGTGCCAGCAGTTTCGGGACAGCAACTGTCTATGGCTACACCTTC
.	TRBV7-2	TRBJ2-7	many	CASSLGVGLGSEQYF	TGTGCCAGCAGCTTAGGGGTGGGGTTGGGATCCGAGCAGTACTTC
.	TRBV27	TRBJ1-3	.	CAIGQPGNTIYF	TGTGCCATCGGACAGCCTGGAAACACCATATATTTT
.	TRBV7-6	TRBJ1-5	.	CASSLEDSTNQPQHF	TGTGCCAGCAGCTTAGAAGACAGCACCAATCAGCCCCAGCATTTT
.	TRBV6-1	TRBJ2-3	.	CASSLTPSTDTQYF	TGTGCCAGCAGCCTAACACCTAGCACAGATACGCAGTATTTT
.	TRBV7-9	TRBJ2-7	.	CASGFRDTSYEQYF	TGTGCCAGCGGCTTTCGGGACACCTCCTACGAGCAGTACTTC
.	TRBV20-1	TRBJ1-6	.	CSAPPGYGNSPLHF	TGCAGTGCTCCACCGGGGTACGGCAATTCACCCCTCCACTTT
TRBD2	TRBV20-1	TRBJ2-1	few	CSARGRSRDYIISYNEQFF	TGCAGTGCTAGAGGCCGCAGTCGGGACTACATAATATCCTACAATGAGCAGTTCTTC
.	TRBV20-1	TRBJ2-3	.	CSARGGSASTDTQYF	TGCAGTGCCAGAGGGGGGAGCGCTAGCACAGATACGCAGTATTTT